The source of this T cell receptor beta chain is a study of PD-1 blockade in classical Hodgkin lymphoma (TCRdb year 2020). Background for the entire study: Nivolumab dosing was 3 mg/kg intravenously every 2 weeks, continuing until either disease progression or unacceptable toxicity. The study used TCR beta sequencing and CyTOF to define a peripheral blood immune signature of response to PD-1 blockade in classical Hodgkin lymphoma.

With regard to this clone: Its recognized antigen is unknown. Base qualities were left out, and no much larger clone turns up one base away.

At the junction V is shortened by 5 bases and J by 3 bases; bases outside the gene matches: 5. From the cysteine up to the phenylalanine, the CDR3 has a length of 14 residues. The DNA shown is the 42-base CDR3, in frame from base 1. The CDR1 and CDR2 encoded by the germline V gene are MDHEN and SYDVKM. The sample's time point label is to be understood as: cycle 4 day 1 (C4D1), after less than 7 weeks of nivolumab. Every trial patient had relapsed following autologous stem cell transplantation, and prior brentuximab vedotin exposure was what differed among cohorts A, B and C. CD8+ T cells were purified from thawed PBMCs by magnetic negative selection with a Miltenyi CD8+ T cell isolation kit. The trial cohort included 56 patients with relapsed/refractory classical Hodgkin lymphoma, and each patient had a best overall response of complete response, partial response or progressive disease. Single-agent nivolumab was administered to trial patients in the multi-cohort phase II CheckMate 205 trial. An independent review committee assessed best overall response by applying the 2007 International Working Group response criteria. Trial PBMCs were collected just before the start of nivolumab (C1D1) and during therapy at cycle 2 day 1 and cycle 4 day 1. Peripheral blood was collected in 8 mL Vacutainer Cell Preparation Tubes, from which PBMCs were isolated by centrifugation and then cryopreserved. Purified CD4+ and CD8+ fractions were prepared only for cases with an additional available PBMC sample. Magnetically labelled cells were removed on LS columns in a quadroMACS separator, and the flow-through was retained as the purified fraction.

General conclusions and limits of the study: Diversity was lower in patients who began nivolumab less than 1 year after ASCT, so these patients were left out of later analyses to avoid confounding by immune reconstitution. The study covered only a single clinical trial cohort, and the causes of the repertoire differences, possibly disease activity or prior therapy, were still not defined. A significant rise by C4D1 was seen in CD4+ but not CD8+ TCR diversity (p=0.0027 vs p=0.16), with the rise being most apparent in complete responders (p=0.02). Trial patients achieving complete response had baseline diversity similar to newly diagnosed patients, whereas partial responders and progressors had significantly lower diversity. Baseline TCR diversity was reported as lower in newly diagnosed patients than in healthy donors, and lower still in relapsed/refractory patients.

Genomic DNA was extracted with the Qiagen DNeasy kit from unsorted PBMCs and from negatively selected CD4+ and CD8+ fractions. TCR beta CDR3 regions were subjected to amplification by immunoSEQ multiplex PCR with primers that anneal to V and J segments. A synthetic immune receptor repertoire was used to minimize amplification bias, and any residual bias was removed computationally once sequencing was done. The original pipeline was this. Custom Python scripts were used to quantify repertoire diversity as the Shannon entropy index. Unsorted, CD4+ and CD8+ repertoires were analyzed separately, except in combined analyses where CD4+ and CD8+ sequences were merged in silico. Clonal expansion was defined as at least a 2-fold frequency increase after treatment relative to C1D1, with a pseudocount of 0.5 for undetected baseline clones. Clones with 0 or 1 copy at C1D1 were defined as singleton clones, while clones with 2 or more copies were defined as non-singleton clones. Clones expanded in unsorted samples were labelled as CD4+, CD8+ or unknown by matching protein sequences in sorted samples from the same patient. Wilcoxon tests on paired samples were used to test changes in diversity from C1D1 to C4D1. Not all clones reach the TCRdb copy of this immuneACCESS table, which keeps in-frame sequences only. Checked studies attribute under half of the gap to unresolved V genes and leave the rest unexplained. The V and J calls and clone size are taken from that table; D and trimming were inferred from the DNA. Within this sample are roughly 7,500 clones, with approximately 60% of them counted one time only. The ten largest clones take up roughly a tenth of the sample.

The sequencing used CD8+ T cells from blood, collected before the fourth cycle of nivolumab. The receptor was isolated from a human donor with classical Hodgkin lymphoma. The rearrangement combines TRBV28 with TRBJ2-7; 9 of the junction bases match TRBD1. The DNA is TGTGCCAGCAGTATCCAGGGACAGGGCTACGAGCAGTACTTC. It codes for CASSIQGQGYEQYF. When the CDR3 is completed using the reference TRBV28 and TRBJ2-7 genes on either side, the full variable domain is DVKVTQSSRYLVKRTGEKVFLECVQDMDHENMFWYRQDPGLGLRLIYFSYDVKMKEKGDIPEGYSVSREKKERFSLILESASTNQTSMYLCASSIQGQGYEQYFGPGTRLTVT.